The 18 T cell receptor beta chains below come from one sample, sequenced in a study of blood T cells in healthy people across ages. Primed by a sample-barcoded 5' primer and a J-beta primer mix, a second PCR proceeded for roughly 6 to 12 cycles. In TCRdb, the 5' RACE reads were re-called with MiXCR into one record per CDR3 protein. The sample holds more than 650,000 distinct CDR3 sequences, about 20% seen once. Sequencing was performed on blood. Source of these receptors: a man between 65 and 85 years old in good health.

This clonotype was detected once. The chain recombines TRBV28 with TRBJ1-1; D call uncertain. The CDR3 is 12 amino acids. The V gene's germline CDR1 is MDHEN and CDR2 SYDVKM. V lost 5 bases, J lost 4 bases, and 8 bases lay in between. The CDR3 reads CASSRVTTEAFF. The CDR3 coding sequence is TGTGCCAGCAGTCGGGTTACCACTGAAGCTTTCTTT. The full variable domain, completed using reference TRBV28 and TRBJ1-1, is DVKVTQSSRYLVKRTGEKVFLECVQDMDHENMFWYRQDPGLGLRLIYFSYDVKMKEKGDIPEGYSVSREKKERFSLILESASTNQTSMYLCASSRVTTEAFFGQGTRLTVV.

This chain uses TRBV3-1 with TRBJ1-2, with D perhaps TRBD1 (5 bases). Per germline, CDR1 LGHDT and CDR2 YNNKEL (reference sequence). The CDR3 is made up of 14 amino acids. Trimming shortened V by 4 bases and J by 4 bases, and 13 bases separated the two germline ends. The CDR3 region is CASSRTGTVYGYTF. In nucleotides, the CDR3 is TGTGCCAGCAGCCGCACCGGGACGGTCTATGGCTACACCTTC.

This clonotype turned up a few times. This sequence joins TRBV19 and TRBJ2-5, with D uncertain. The CDR3 spans 14 residues. V lost 1 base and J 2 bases, leaving 8 bases between the germline ends. From germline, CDR1 is LNHDA and CDR2 SQIVND (reference sequence). The CDR3 protein is CASSIAGNQETQYF. The CDR3 DNA reads as TGTGCCAGTAGTATAGCTGGGAATCAAGAGACCCAGTACTTC.

The gene calls are TRBV12-3 or TRBV12-4 and TRBJ2-1; TRBD2 might be the D (6 bases). V shed 7 bases and J shed 3 bases, with 19 bases lying between them. CDR3 size: 16 residues. The CDR3 loop reads CASTGGRRADYNEQFF. The CDR3 DNA is TGTGCCAGCACCGGGGGTCGGAGGGCCGACTACAATGAGCAGTTCTTC.

The gene calls are TRBV24-1 and TRBJ2-1; D call uncertain. Trimming stripped 3 bases from V and 7 bases from J, with 12 bases between. The CDR3 spans 14 residues. Germline V CDR1 and CDR2: KGHDR, SFDVKD. CDR3 nucleotides: TGTGCCACCAGTGATAGTAGTCTTTGGAATGAGCAGTTCTTC. Residues: CATSDSSLWNEQFF.

V and J are TRBV6-1 and TRBJ2-5; D not certain. CDR3 length equals 11 residues. With 9 bases removed from V and 4 bases from J, the gap between germline ends came to 9 bases. Germline CDR1 and CDR2: MNHNS and SASEGT. The CDR3 nucleotides read TGTGCCAGTAACCCCGGAGAGACCCAGTACTTC. Translation: CASNPGETQYF.

The J gene is TRBJ1-4, the V gene TRBV19, with unresolved D. The V end was cut by 3 bases, the J end by 7 bases, with 9 bases between. Germline V gives CDR1 LNHDA, CDR2 SQIVND (reference sequence). The CDR3 contains 13 residues. In nucleotides, the CDR3 is TGTGCCAGTAGTATTCCTTGGAGTGAAAAACTGTTTTTT. Amino acids: CASSIPWSEKLFF.

In regard to this clonotype: The germline gene is not matched at one end of the junction; a read error may be the cause. The CDR3 here is CASALGKQPQQF. CDR3 sequence (DNA): TGTGCCAGCGCTTTGGGAAAACAGCCCCAGCAATTT. V usage is TRBV12-3 or TRBV12-4 and J usage is TRBJ1-5, with no clear D. This CDR3 has 12 residues.

This clonotype was seen a handful of times. The V gene is TRBV14, the J gene TRBJ1-1, with no clear D. V lost 2 bases and J 1 base, leaving 11 bases between the germline ends. The CDR3 spans 15 residues. Per the germline V gene, CDR1 is SGHDN and CDR2 is FVKESK. The CDR3 bases are TGTGCCAGCAGCCAATTGGACGTGGGGAACACTGAAGCTTTCTTT. Its protein product is CASSQLDVGNTEAFF.

CDR3 DNA sequence: TGTGCCAGCTCTAAGTCGATGAGGGGAGAAGAGACCCAGTACTTC. Protein: CASSKSMRGEETQYF. V is TRBV18 and J is TRBJ2-5; perhaps D is TRBD1 or TRBD2 (5 bases each). The CDR3 has 15 amino acids. The germline V gene has CDR1 KGHSH and CDR2 LQKENI. V lost 6 bases, J lost 3 bases, and 17 bases lay in between.

This clonotype was picked up many times. The junction does not match germline at one end; this may be a read error. This sequence joins TRBV5-1 and TRBJ2-3; D not certain. From germline, CDR1 is SGHRS and CDR2 YFSETQ. The CDR3 loop spans 14 amino acids. For the CDR3, the DNA is TGTGCCAGCAGCTTAGGCCCTAGCACAGATACGCAGTATTTT. This gives the protein CASSLGPSTDTQYF.

This chain links TRBV18 with TRBJ2-2; D unclear. The CDR3 length is 13 residues. Germline values: CDR1 KGHSH, CDR2 LQKENI. Trimming left V 8 bases short and J 6 bases short, with 13 bases between. As DNA, the CDR3 is TGTGCCAGCCCGAATCTACGGGCCGGGGAGCTGTTTTTT. Translated, it gives CASPNLRAGELFF.

CDR3 bases: TGTGCCAGCAGCCCCCGATGGGGGGCAGGCAATCAGCCCCAGCATTTT. Protein sequence: CASSPRWGAGNQPQHF. V is TRBV5-5 and J is TRBJ1-5, with TRBD1 as a possible D gene (6 bases). Germline V gene lookup returns CDR1 SGHKS and CDR2 YYEKEE (reference sequence). The CDR3 has 16 residues. V shed 4 bases and J shed 2 bases, with 16 bases lying between them.

Regarding this clonotype: An end of the junction differs from the germline gene, which may be a read error. J is TRBJ1-1 and V is TRBV13; no firm D call. CDR3 size: 14 residues. Germline CDR1 reads PRHDT; CDR2 reads FYEKMQ (reference sequence). The CDR3 DNA is TGTGCCAGCAGCTTGAGGGTGGGGAACACTGAAGCTCTCTTT. Translating it yields CASSLRVGNTEALF.

The V gene is TRBV6-4, the J gene TRBJ1-2; D is unresolved. V lost 2 bases and J lost 5, with 6 bases in between. CDR3 length: 12 residues. Germline V CDR1 and CDR2: MRHNA, SNTAGT. The chain's CDR3 is CASSDPFYGYTF. The DNA of the CDR3 is TGTGCCAGCAGTGACCCGTTTTATGGCTACACCTTC.

This clonotype has a handful of counts. The gene calls are TRBV25-1 and TRBJ1-2; 9 positions agree with TRBD1. The CDR3 consists of 15 residues. V lost 0 bases to trimming and J lost 7 bases; unmatched junction nucleotides: 6. Germline-derived CDR1 and CDR2 are MGHDK and SYGVNS. CDR3 region: CASSEYGDRGIGYTF. For the CDR3, the DNA is TGTGCCAGCAGTGAATATGGAGACAGGGGGATTGGCTACACCTTC.

V is TRBV19 and J is TRBJ2-7, with D perhaps TRBD2 (5 bases). The J call may be wrong; the DNA end is better matched by TRBJ2-1. The germline V gene has CDR1 LNHDA and CDR2 SQIVND (reference sequence). CDR3 size: 13 residues. The CDR3 here is CASSPWTANEQFF. In nucleotides, the CDR3 is TGTGCCAGTAGTCCCTGGACTGCCAATGAGCAGTTCTTC.

This clonotype was counted only a few times. V gene TRBV6-5 combines with J gene TRBJ2-1, with TRBD2 matching over 7 bases. The J call could be wrong; TRBJ2-7 is a better fit for the DNA end. CDR1 and CDR2 (germline): MNHEY, SVGAGI. CDR3 size: 14 residues. Here the CDR3 reads CASSYVAGRDEQYF. The CDR3 nucleotides read TGTGCCAGCAGTTACGTTGCAGGGAGGGACGAGCAGTACTTC.